These 26 T cell receptor beta chains originate from one sample sequenced in a study of blood T cell repertoires in COVID-19 (dated by TCRdb to the early 2020s). Library creation used the immunoSEQ multiplex PCR assay. Not all clones reach the TCRdb copy of this immuneACCESS table, which keeps in-frame sequences only. Checked studies attribute under half of the gap to unresolved V genes and leave the rest unexplained. In all, the sample holds 160,000 or so clones, and roughly 87% of those were seen once. The ten largest account for roughly 1.6% of the sample. The sequenced material came from peripheral blood. These receptors were taken from a woman aged 45-60 years with acute or convalescent COVID-19.

This clone has just one count. This chain uses TRBV29-1 with TRBJ2-1; TRBD1 might be the D (5 bases). The CDR3 sequence is 13 residues long. The V gene lost 1 base and the J gene lost 12 bases, with 16 bases spanning the gap. Germline-derived CDR1 and CDR2 are SQVTM and ANQGSEA. The CDR3: CSVEGEHRSWQFF. Here the CDR3 DNA reads TGCAGCGTTGAAGGGGAACACAGGTCGTGGCAGTTCTTC.

This clone was detected only once. The CDR3 sequence: CASSPEVGGTEAFF. The CDR3 coding sequence is TGTGCCAGCAGCCCCGAGGTCGGCGGCACTGAAGCTTTCTTT. J is TRBJ1-1 and V is TRBV9; D remains unclear. There are 14 residues in the CDR3. V was clipped by 4 bases and J by 4 bases, with 14 bases between them. The germline CDR1 and CDR2 sequences are SGDLS and YYNGEE.

The chain uses TRBV27 and TRBJ1-4; the D gene is possibly TRBD1 (5 bases). Looked up from germline, CDR1 is MNHEY and CDR2 is SMNVEV (reference sequence). CDR3 length: 15 residues. V gave up 6 bases and J gave up 0 bases, with 11 bases separating them. The chain's CDR3 is CASRAGTATNEKLFF. CDR3 nucleotide sequence: TGTGCCAGCAGAGCTGGGACTGCAACTAATGAAAAACTGTTTTTT.

This clone was picked up one time. V and J are TRBV18 and TRBJ1-5, with unresolved D. Germline V gives CDR1 KGHSH, CDR2 LQKENI. The length of the CDR3 is 14 residues. V was pared by 4 bases and J by 0 bases, with 7 bases between. CDR3 bases: TGTGCCAGCTCACGAGGAAGTAGCAATCAGCCCCAGCATTTT. Amino acids: CASSRGSSNQPQHF.

A word on this clone: The junction and the germline gene differ at one end; a read error may be behind it. This sequence joins TRBV6-5 and TRBJ1-6, with D possibly being TRBD1 (6 bases). Germline lookup yields CDR1 MNHEY and CDR2 SVGAGI. The CDR3 sequence is 16 residues long. The CDR3 nucleotides read TGTGCCAGCAGCTACTCATTGTCAGGGGACAATTCACCCCTCCACTTT. It codes for CASSYSLSGDNSPLHF.

V gene TRBV27 combines with J gene TRBJ2-7, with 7 bases that match TRBD1. Trimming removed 5 bases from V and 3 bases from J; junction bases left unmatched: 10. The germline CDR1 and CDR2 sequences are MNHEY and SMNVEV (reference sequence). This CDR3 region has 15 residues. In DNA, the CDR3 is TGTGCCAGCAGTGACAGGGTTTCTTCCGGCTACGAGCAGTACTTC. Protein product: CASSDRVSSGYEQYF.

This sequence joins TRBV4-2 and TRBJ2-2; D is ambiguous. Germline-derived CDR1 and CDR2 are LGHNA and YNFKEQ. The CDR3 sequence is 17 residues long. The V end was cut by 0 bases, the J end by 0 bases, with 11 bases between. CDR3 DNA sequence: TGTGCCAGCAGCCAAGATAAGAGGTCAGCGAACACCGGGGAGCTGTTTTTT. Its protein is CASSQDKRSANTGELFF.

The J gene is TRBJ2-5, the V gene TRBV11-2, with TRBD2 matching over 13 bases. Trimming removed 5 bases from V and 4 bases from J; junction bases left unmatched: 4. Germline CDR1 and CDR2: SGHAT and FQNNGV. This CDR3 contains 15 residues. The CDR3 region is CASSRTSGGGETQYF. CDR3 nucleotide sequence: TGTGCCAGCAGCCGGACTAGCGGGGGTGGAGAGACCCAGTACTTC.

The V gene is TRBV11-2, the J gene TRBJ2-7; 14 bases match TRBD2. Germline V gene sequence: CDR1 SGHAT, CDR2 FQNNGV. V was pared by 4 bases and J by 3 bases, with 11 bases of the junction left unmatched. There are 18 residues in the CDR3. CDR3 sequence (DNA): TGTGCCAGCAGCTCGGGACTAGCGGGAGACGGGGTCAGCTACGAGCAGTACTTC. Translated, it gives CASSSGLAGDGVSYEQYF.

This chain joins TRBV2 and TRBJ2-1; 9 positions agree with TRBD1. From germline, CDR1 is SNHLY and CDR2 FYNNEI. V shed 2 bases and J 3 bases; nucleotides not matched to a gene: 8. This CDR3 has 17 amino acids. The CDR3, as DNA: TGTGCCAGCAGTGAAAACCCTCGACAGGGGGTCTACAATGAGCAGTTCTTC. Its protein is CASSENPRQGVYNEQFF.

The rearrangement uses TRBV6-2 or TRBV6-3 and TRBJ1-2; D might be TRBD1 (6 bases). Per the germline V gene, CDR1 is MNHEY and CDR2 is SVGEGT. The CDR3 contains 13 residues. V was pared by 5 bases and J by 10 bases, with 17 bases between. Here the CDR3 DNA reads TGTGCCAGCAGTACTAAGATTGGACAGCCCTACACCTTC. Translated: CASSTKIGQPYTF.

J is TRBJ2-1 and V is TRBV24-1; a possible D gene is TRBD1 (5 bases). Looked up from germline, CDR1 is KGHDR and CDR2 is SFDVKD. This CDR3 has 12 residues. The V end lost 4 bases, the J end lost 8 bases, and 8 bases lay between the germline ends. The CDR3: CATSERGDEQFF. CDR3 nucleotide sequence: TGTGCCACCAGTGAAAGGGGCGATGAGCAGTTCTTC.

This chain joins TRBV6-5 and TRBJ1-2; 7 nucleotides agree with TRBD1. V lost 4 bases, J lost 2 bases, and 7 bases stayed unmatched. Germline values: CDR1 MNHEY, CDR2 SVGAGI. The CDR3 runs to 15 residues. CDR3 DNA sequence: TGTGCCAGCAGTTCGACAGGGTTCCTCAACTATGGCTACACCTTC. This gives the protein CASSSTGFLNYGYTF.

The chain employs TRBV12-3 or TRBV12-4 and TRBJ1-5, with TRBD1 as a possible D gene (6 bases). This CDR3 is built from 13 residues. Deletions cut 4 bases from V and 7 bases from J, with 11 bases between. The CDR3 coding sequence is TGTGCCAGCAGTTGGGACAATGGGCAGCCCCAGCATTTT. Amino acids: CASSWDNGQPQHF.

The chain carries TRBV3-1 (or the pseudogene TRBV3-2) and TRBJ1-6; D perhaps matches TRBD1 (5 bases). Trimming took 4 bases from V and 7 from J, leaving 11 bases between them. The CDR3 is 14 amino acids. Germline lookup yields CDR1 LGHDT and CDR2 YNNKEL (reference sequence). In DNA, the CDR3 is TGTGCCAGCAGCCTCGGGGGTCGAAATTCACCCCTCCACTTT. Protein sequence: CASSLGGRNSPLHF.

The J gene is TRBJ2-3, the V gene TRBV30; no firm D call. CDR1 and CDR2 (germline): GTSNPN, SVGIG (reference sequence). The germline V and J ends were trimmed by 0 bases and 2 bases, with 12 bases remaining between them. CDR3 length: 15 amino acids. CDR3 DNA: TGTGCCTGGAGTGTAAGTCCCTACCCCACAGATACGCAGTATTTT. Residues: CAWSVSPYPTDTQYF.

The V and J genes are TRBV30 and TRBJ2-3; D is ambiguous. The CDR3 consists of 14 residues. V was clipped by 0 bases and J by 2 bases, with 9 bases between them. CDR1 and CDR2 from the germline V gene are GTSNPN and SVGIG (reference sequence). The CDR3 reads CAWSVSTHTDTQYF. CDR3 coding DNA: TGTGCCTGGAGTGTATCGACTCACACAGATACGCAGTATTTT.

The CDR3 here is CASSFWVRGVGTEAFF. The CDR3 DNA sequence: TGTGCCAGCAGCTTTTGGGTTAGAGGTGTCGGCACTGAAGCTTTCTTT. This rearrangement joins TRBV13 to TRBJ1-1; D gene unclear. The CDR3 runs to 16 residues. V was shortened by 3 bases and J by 4 bases, with 18 bases between the two germline ends. CDR1 is PRHDT, CDR2 FYEKMQ, per germline (reference sequence).

The J gene is TRBJ2-1, the V gene TRBV4-1; 7 positions agree with TRBD1. Germline CDR1 is MGHRA and CDR2 is YSYEKL. V shed 1 base and J 4 bases; nucleotides not matched to a gene: 7. The CDR3 is 16 amino acids. CDR3 residues: CASSQVPGQEYNEQFF. CDR3 bases: TGCGCCAGCAGCCAAGTTCCAGGACAGGAATACAATGAGCAGTTCTTC.

V and J are TRBV18 and TRBJ1-3; D remains ambiguous. V was clipped by 2 bases and J by 4 bases, with 9 bases between them. The CDR3 sequence is 14 residues long. Germline values: CDR1 KGHSH, CDR2 LQKENI. The CDR3 nucleotides are TGTGCCAGCTCACCAACCGGTGAAGGAAACACCATATATTTT. Its translation is CASSPTGEGNTIYF.

CDR3 in amino acids: CASSPFRPLAGGPYNEQFF. In nucleotides, the CDR3 is TGCGCCAGCAGCCCGTTTCGTCCCCTAGCGGGAGGTCCCTACAATGAGCAGTTCTTC. The chain has TRBV5-1 and TRBJ2-1; 11 bases are shared with TRBD2. The CDR3 runs to 19 residues. CDR1 and CDR2 (germline): SGHRS, YFSETQ. V lost 4 bases to trimming and J lost 2 bases; unmatched junction nucleotides: 14.

The genes are TRBV23-1 and TRBJ2-5; 9 bases line up with TRBD2. TRBV23-1 is an ORF, with its function uncertain. The V gene end was trimmed by 0 bases and the J gene end by 3 bases; junction bases not matched to a gene: 5. The CDR3 consists of 16 residues. In nucleotides, the CDR3 is TGCGCCAGCAGTCAATCTGGTAGCGGGAGAGAAGAGACCCAGTACTTC. Translation: CASSQSGSGREETQYF.

The V and J genes are TRBV30 and TRBJ1-2; 7 positions agree with TRBD1. V shed 4 bases and J 8 bases; nucleotides not matched to a gene: 7. The germline gives CDR1 GTSNPN, CDR2 SVGIG (reference sequence). The length of the CDR3 is 12 residues. The chain's CDR3 is CAWTRQGEGYTF. Here the CDR3 DNA reads TGTGCCTGGACCAGACAGGGCGAAGGCTACACCTTC.

This sequence joins TRBV7-2 and TRBJ1-1; TRBD1 aligns across 7 bases. Germline V gene lookup returns CDR1 SGHTA and CDR2 FQGNSA. J lost 7 bases, V lost 4 bases, and 9 bases had no gene match. CDR3 length equals 14 residues. CDR3 sequence reads: CASSSHQGTVEAFF. The CDR3 DNA follows: TGTGCCAGCAGCTCTCACCAAGGGACAGTTGAAGCTTTCTTT.

V is TRBV5-1 and J is TRBJ2-5; D remains unclear. The CDR3 loop spans 15 amino acids. Germline CDR1 SGHRS, CDR2 YFSETQ. Between the trimmed V and J ends, which lost 1 base and 0 bases, there was a span of 10 bases. The CDR3 spells CASSLIVADQETQYF. CDR3 in DNA: TGCGCCAGCAGCTTGATCGTGGCGGACCAAGAGACCCAGTACTTC.

The chain combines TRBV19 with TRBJ1-5; 7 nucleotides align to TRBD1. The CDR3 loop spans 17 amino acids. Germline values: CDR1 LNHDA, CDR2 SQIVND (reference sequence). With V trimmed by 0 bases and J by 6 bases, 11 bases remained unmatched. This CDR3 reads CASSIDRRGGAGQPQHF. The CDR3 nucleotides are TGTGCCAGTAGTATAGACCGAAGAGGGGGCGCGGGTCAGCCCCAGCATTTT.